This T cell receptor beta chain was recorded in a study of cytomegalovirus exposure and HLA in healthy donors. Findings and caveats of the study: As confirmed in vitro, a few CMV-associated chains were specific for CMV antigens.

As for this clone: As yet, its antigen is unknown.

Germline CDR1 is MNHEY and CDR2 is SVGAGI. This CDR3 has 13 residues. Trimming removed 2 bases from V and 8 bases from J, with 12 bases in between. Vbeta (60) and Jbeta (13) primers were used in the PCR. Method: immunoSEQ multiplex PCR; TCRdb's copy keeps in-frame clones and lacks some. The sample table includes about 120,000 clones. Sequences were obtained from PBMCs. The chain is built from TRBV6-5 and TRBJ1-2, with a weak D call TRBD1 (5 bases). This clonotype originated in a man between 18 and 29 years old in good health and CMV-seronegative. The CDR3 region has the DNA TGTGCCAGCAGTTACGCAGGGCGACAAGGCTACACCTTC. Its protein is CASSYAGRQGYTF.